This T cell receptor beta chain was identified in a study of T cells in Graves' hyperthyroidism and ophthalmopathy. Roughly 10 ml of fresh peripheral blood supplied the PBMCs. There were TCR beta CDR3 regions amplified from RNA transcripts. With the HTBI primer set, the TCR CDR3 went through a first round of RT-PCR. A single record per CDR3 protein comes from TCRdb applying MiXCR to the multiplex PCR reads. The sample lists roughly 240,000 distinct CDR3 sequences, 16% seen once, with around 28% in the top ten. Germline loops: CDR1 GTSNPN, CDR2 SVGIG (reference sequence). The CDR3 is 14 amino acids. Germline trimming cut 4 bases from V and 7 bases from J; bases unmatched to any gene: 7.

Sample: blood. The chain links TRBV30 to TRBJ1-1, with 12 bases lining up with TRBD1. The receptor was derived from a woman under 30 with Graves' ophthalmopathy. The CDR3 coding sequence is TGTGCCTGGACTTTGGGACAGGGGGCGGATGAAGCTTTCTTT. It translates to CAWTLGQGADEAFF.